This T cell receptor beta chain was found in a study of CD8 T cells in ankylosing spondylitis. Concerning this clonotype: The antigen remains undetermined.

Molecular-barcoded quantitative 5'-RACE produced these TCR beta libraries. TCRdb reprocessed the 5' RACE reads with MiXCR, giving one entry per CDR3 protein. The sample carries around 150,000 distinct CDR3 sequences, around 43% recorded once. Overall study results and limits: From matched ankylosing spondylitis synovial fluid, disease-linked clones were reportedly recovered at significantly enriched levels. A TCR beta motif of 7 or 8 highly homologous variants appeared characteristic of ankylosing spondylitis blood. Several of the motif variants were reported before in synovial fluid and blood from reactive arthritis.

V was clipped by 3 bases and J by 6 bases, with 8 bases between them. Germline V gives CDR1 SEHNR, CDR2 FQNEAQ (reference sequence). The CDR3 extends over 13 amino acids. The sequence was collected from a male donor with ankylosing spondylitis. Source material: synovial fluid, either unsorted or a sorted T cell fraction (not recorded which). The V gene is TRBV7-9, the J gene TRBJ2-2; D is ambiguous. The CDR3 sequence is CASSFDWSGELFF. The CDR3 nucleotides read TGTGCCAGCAGCTTTGACTGGTCCGGGGAGCTGTTTTTT.